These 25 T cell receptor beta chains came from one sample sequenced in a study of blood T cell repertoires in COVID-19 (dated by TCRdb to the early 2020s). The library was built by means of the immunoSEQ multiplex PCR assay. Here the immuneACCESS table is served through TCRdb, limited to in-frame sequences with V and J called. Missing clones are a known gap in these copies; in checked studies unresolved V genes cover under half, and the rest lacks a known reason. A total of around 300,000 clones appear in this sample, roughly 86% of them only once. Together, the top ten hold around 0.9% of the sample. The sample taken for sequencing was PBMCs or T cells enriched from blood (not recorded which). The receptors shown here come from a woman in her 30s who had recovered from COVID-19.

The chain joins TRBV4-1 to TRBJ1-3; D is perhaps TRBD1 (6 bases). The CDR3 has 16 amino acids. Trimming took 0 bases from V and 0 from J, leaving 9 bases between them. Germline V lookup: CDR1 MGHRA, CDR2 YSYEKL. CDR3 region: CASSQDDRHSGNTIYF. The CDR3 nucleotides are TGCGCCAGCAGCCAAGATGACAGGCACTCTGGAAACACCATATATTTT.

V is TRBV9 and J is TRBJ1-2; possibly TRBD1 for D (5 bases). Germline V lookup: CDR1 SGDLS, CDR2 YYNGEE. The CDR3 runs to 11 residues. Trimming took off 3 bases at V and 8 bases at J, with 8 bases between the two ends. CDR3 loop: CASSDDSGYTF. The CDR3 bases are TGTGCCAGCAGCGACGACAGCGGCTACACCTTC. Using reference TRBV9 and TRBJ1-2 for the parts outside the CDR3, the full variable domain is DSGVTQTPKHLITATGQRVTLRCSPRSGDLSVYWYQQSLDQGLQFLIQYYNGEERAKGNILERFSAQQFPDLHSELNLSSLELGDSALYFCASSDDSGYTFGSGTRLTVV.

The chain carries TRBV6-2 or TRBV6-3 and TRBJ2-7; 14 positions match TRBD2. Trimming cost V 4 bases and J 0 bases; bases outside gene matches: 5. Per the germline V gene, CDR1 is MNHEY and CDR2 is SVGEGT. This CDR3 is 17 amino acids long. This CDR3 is CASSWGLAGDFSYEQYF. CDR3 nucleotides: TGTGCCAGCAGTTGGGGACTAGCGGGGGATTTCTCCTACGAGCAGTACTTC.

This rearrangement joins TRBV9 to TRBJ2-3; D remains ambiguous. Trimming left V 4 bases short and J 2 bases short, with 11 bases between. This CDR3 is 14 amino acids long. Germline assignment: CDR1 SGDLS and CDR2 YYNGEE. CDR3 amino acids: CASSPTSITDTQYF. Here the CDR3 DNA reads TGTGCCAGCAGCCCGACATCTATCACAGATACGCAGTATTTT.

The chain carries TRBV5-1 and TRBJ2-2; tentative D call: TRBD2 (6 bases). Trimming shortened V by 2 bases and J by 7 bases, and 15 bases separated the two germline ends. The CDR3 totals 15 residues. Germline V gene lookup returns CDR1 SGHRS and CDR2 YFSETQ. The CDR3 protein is CASSFPGVGGGELFF. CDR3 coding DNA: TGCGCCAGCAGCTTCCCGGGAGTTGGGGGCGGGGAGCTGTTTTTT. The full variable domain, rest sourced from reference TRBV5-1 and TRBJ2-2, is KAGVTQTPRYLIKTRGQQVTLSCSPISGHRSVSWYQQTPGQGLQFLFEYFSETQRNKGNFPGRFSGRQFSNSRSEMNVSTLELGDSALYLCASSFPGVGGGELFFGEGSRLTVL.

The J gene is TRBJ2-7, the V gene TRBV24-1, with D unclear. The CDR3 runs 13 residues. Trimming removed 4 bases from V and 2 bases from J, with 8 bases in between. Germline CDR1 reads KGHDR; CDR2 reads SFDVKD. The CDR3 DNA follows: TGTGCCACCAGTGACCCCGCGACCTACGAGCAGTACTTC. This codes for CATSDPATYEQYF.

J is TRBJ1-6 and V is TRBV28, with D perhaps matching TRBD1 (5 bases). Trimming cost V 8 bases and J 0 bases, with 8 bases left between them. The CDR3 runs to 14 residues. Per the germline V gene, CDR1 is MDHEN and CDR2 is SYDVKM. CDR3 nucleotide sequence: TGTGCCAGCGGGGGGAGCTCCTATAATTCACCCCTCCACTTT. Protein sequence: CASGGSSYNSPLHF.

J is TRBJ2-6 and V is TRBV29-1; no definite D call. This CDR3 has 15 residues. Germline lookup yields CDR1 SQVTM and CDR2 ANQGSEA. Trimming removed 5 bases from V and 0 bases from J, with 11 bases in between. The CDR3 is CSVPVDNSGANVLTF. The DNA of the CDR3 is TGCAGCGTTCCTGTCGACAACTCTGGGGCCAACGTCCTGACTTTC.

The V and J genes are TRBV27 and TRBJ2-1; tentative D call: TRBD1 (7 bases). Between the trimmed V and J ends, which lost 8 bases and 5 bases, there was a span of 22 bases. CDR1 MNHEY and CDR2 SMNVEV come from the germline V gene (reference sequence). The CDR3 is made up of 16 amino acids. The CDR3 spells CASADRFGAGHNEQFF. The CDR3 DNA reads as TGTGCCAGCGCGGACAGGTTCGGGGCGGGGCACAATGAGCAGTTCTTC.

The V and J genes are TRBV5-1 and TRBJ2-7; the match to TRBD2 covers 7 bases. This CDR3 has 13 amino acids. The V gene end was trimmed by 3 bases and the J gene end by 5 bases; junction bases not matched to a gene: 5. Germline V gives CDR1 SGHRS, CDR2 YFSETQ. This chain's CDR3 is CASSSTGGHEQYF. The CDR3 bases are TGCGCCAGCAGCTCCACGGGGGGTCACGAGCAGTACTTC.

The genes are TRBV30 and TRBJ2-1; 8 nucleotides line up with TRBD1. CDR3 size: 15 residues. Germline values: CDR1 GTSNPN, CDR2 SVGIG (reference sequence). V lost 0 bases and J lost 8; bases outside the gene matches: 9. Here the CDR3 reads CAWSVRQGAVDEQFF. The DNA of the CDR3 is TGTGCCTGGAGTGTACGGCAGGGGGCAGTCGATGAGCAGTTCTTC.

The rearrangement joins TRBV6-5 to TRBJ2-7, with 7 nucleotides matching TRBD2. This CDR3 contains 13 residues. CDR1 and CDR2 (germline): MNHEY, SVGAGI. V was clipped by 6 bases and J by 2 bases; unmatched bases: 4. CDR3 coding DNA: TGTGCCAGCAGGGGGGGGTCGGCCTACGAGCAGTACTTC. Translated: CASRGGSAYEQYF.

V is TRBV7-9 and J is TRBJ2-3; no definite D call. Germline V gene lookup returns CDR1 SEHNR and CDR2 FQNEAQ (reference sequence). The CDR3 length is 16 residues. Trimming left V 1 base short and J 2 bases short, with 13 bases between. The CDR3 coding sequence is TGTGCCAGCAGCTTAGTGATGGCAGGCTCCACAGATACGCAGTATTTT. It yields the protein CASSLVMAGSTDTQYF.

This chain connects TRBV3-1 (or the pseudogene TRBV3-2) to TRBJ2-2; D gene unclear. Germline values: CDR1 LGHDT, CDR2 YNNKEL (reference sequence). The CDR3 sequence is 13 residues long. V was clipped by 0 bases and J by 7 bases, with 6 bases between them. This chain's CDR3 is CASSQDTGGELFF. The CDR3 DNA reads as TGTGCCAGCAGCCAAGATACGGGCGGGGAGCTGTTTTTT.

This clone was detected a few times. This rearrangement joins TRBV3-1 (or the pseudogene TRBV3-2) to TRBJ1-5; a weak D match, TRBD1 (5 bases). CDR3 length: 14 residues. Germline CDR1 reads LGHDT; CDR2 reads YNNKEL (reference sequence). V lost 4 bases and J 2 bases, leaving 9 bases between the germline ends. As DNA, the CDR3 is TGTGCCAGCAGCCGGGGACTTCGCAATCAGCCCCAGCATTTT. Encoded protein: CASSRGLRNQPQHF.

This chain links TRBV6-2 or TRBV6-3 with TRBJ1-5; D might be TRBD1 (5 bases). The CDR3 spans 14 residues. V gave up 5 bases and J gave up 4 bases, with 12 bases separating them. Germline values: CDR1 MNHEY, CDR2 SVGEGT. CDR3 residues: CASSGRDLNQPQHF. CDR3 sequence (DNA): TGTGCCAGCAGTGGCCGGGACTTAAATCAGCCCCAGCATTTT.

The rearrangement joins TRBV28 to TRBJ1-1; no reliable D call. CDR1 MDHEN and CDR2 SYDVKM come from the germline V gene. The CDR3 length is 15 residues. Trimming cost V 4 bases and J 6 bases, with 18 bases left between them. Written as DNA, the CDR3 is TGTGCCAGCAGTTCTTATCTCAGAGGGTCAGCTGAAGCTTTCTTT. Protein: CASSSYLRGSAEAFF. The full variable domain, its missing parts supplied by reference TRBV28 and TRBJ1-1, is DVKVTQSSRYLVKRTGEKVFLECVQDMDHENMFWYRQDPGLGLRLIYFSYDVKMKEKGDIPEGYSVSREKKERFSLILESASTNQTSMYLCASSSYLRGSAEAFFGQGTRLTVV.

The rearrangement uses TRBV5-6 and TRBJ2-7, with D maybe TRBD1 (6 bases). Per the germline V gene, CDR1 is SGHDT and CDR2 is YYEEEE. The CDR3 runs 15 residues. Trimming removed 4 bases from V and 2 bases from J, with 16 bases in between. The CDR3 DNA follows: TGTGCCAGCAGCCTGACCCGGGACATACCCTACGAGCAGTACTTC. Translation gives CASSLTRDIPYEQYF.

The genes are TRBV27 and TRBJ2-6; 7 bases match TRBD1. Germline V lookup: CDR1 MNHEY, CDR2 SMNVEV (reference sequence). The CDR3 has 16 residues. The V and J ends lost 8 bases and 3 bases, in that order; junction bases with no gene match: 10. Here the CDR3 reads CASGPTGPLGANVLTF. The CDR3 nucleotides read TGTGCCAGCGGACCGACAGGGCCGCTTGGGGCCAACGTCCTGACTTTC.

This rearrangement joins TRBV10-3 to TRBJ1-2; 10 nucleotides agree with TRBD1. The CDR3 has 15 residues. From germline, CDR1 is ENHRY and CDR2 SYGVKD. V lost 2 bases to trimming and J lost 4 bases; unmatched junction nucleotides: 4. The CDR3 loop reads CAISEAGQGFYGYTF. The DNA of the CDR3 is TGTGCCATCAGTGAGGCGGGACAGGGGTTCTATGGCTACACCTTC.

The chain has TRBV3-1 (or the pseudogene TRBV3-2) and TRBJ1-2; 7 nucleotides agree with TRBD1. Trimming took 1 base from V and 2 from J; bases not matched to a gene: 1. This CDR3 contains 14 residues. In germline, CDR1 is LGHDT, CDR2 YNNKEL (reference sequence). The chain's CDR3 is CASSQGQGNYGYTF. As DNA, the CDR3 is TGTGCCAGCAGCCAAGGACAGGGCAACTATGGCTACACCTTC.

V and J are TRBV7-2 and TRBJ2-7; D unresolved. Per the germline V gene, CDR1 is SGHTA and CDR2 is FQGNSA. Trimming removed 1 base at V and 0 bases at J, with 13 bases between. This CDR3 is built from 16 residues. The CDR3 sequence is CASSLEVAGNSYEQYF. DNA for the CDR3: TGTGCCAGCAGCTTAGAGGTTGCAGGAAACTCCTACGAGCAGTACTTC.

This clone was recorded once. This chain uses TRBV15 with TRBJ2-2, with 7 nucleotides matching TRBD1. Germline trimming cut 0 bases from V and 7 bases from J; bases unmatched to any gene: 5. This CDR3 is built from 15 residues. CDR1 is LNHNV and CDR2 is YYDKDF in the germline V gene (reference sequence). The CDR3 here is CATSRERDRIGELFF. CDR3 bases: TGTGCCACCAGCAGAGAACGGGACAGAATCGGGGAGCTGTTTTTT.

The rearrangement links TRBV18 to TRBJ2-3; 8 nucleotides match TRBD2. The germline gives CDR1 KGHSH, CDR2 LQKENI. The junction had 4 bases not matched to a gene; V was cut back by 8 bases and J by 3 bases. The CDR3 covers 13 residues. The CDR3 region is CASERERTDTQYF. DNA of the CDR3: TGTGCCAGCGAGCGGGAGAGGACAGATACGCAGTATTTT.

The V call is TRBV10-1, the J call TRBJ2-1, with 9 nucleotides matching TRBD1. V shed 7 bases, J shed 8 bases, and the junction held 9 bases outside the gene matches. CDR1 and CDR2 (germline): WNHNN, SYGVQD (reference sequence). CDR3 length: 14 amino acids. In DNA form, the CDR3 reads TGCGCCAGCACTCCGGGACAGGGTATGGATGAGCAGTTCTTC. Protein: CASTPGQGMDEQFF.